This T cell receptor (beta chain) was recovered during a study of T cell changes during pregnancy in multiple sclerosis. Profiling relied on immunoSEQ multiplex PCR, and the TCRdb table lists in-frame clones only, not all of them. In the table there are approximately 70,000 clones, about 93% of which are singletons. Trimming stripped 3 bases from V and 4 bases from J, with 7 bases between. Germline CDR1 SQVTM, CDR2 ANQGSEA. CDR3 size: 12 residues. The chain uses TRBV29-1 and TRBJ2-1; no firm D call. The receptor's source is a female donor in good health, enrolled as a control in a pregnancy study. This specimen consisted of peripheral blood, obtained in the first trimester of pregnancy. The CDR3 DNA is TGCAGCGTTGACGGTTCTTACAATGAGCAGTTCTTC. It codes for CSVDGSYNEQFF.